The rows below give T cell receptor beta chains drawn from one sample of a study of blood T cell repertoires in COVID-19. Using immunoSEQ multiplex PCR, the repertoire was profiled, and TCRdb retains in-frame clones only, with some absent. This sample has about 200,000 clones, with about 84% found just once. Input material: PBMCs or T cells enriched from blood (not recorded which). The receptor set was obtained from a man aged 40-49 years with acute COVID-19. Each CDR3 is given with its conserved first and last residue. A D gene is named only where the DNA matches it firmly. Part of the rows lack a size; the others show once, few, many or a class for expanded clones.

DNA	CDR3	size	J	V	D
TGTGCCAGTAGGGGAGTTTCCTACGAGCAGTACTTC	CASRGVSYEQYF	.	TRBJ2-7	TRBV19	.
TGTGCCAGCAGTCATCCGAGGACGGAGGAATTCACAGATACGCAGTATTTT	CASSHPRTEEFTDTQYF	.	TRBJ2-3	TRBV28	.
TGCAGCGTTGAAGAAGCGCTAAACAATGAGCAGTTCTTC	CSVEEALNNEQFF	.	TRBJ2-1	TRBV29-1	.
TGTGCCAGCAGCTTAAGCGAGTCCTCTGAAGCTTTCTTT	CASSLSESSEAFF	.	TRBJ1-1	TRBV7-2	.
TGCAGCGTTGGAAGGGGGACGGATGAAAAACTGTTTTTT	CSVGRGTDEKLFF	.	TRBJ1-4	TRBV29-1	.
TGTGCCACCACGGACAGGTCAATTGGAGCTAATGAAAAACTGTTTTTT	CATTDRSIGANEKLFF	.	TRBJ1-4	TRBV19	TRBD1
TGTGCCAGCAGCGCTTCGGGACAGGGAGGCTACGAGCAGTACTTC	CASSASGQGGYEQYF	.	TRBJ2-7	TRBV9	TRBD1
TGTGCCAGTAGTCCCCCGGGGGGCTATGGCTACACCTTC	CASSPPGGYGYTF	once	TRBJ1-2	TRBV19	.
TGTGCCAGCAGTCCATCGACGACTAGCGGGAGTGTAGATACGCAGTATTTT	CASSPSTTSGSVDTQYF	few	TRBJ2-3	TRBV27	TRBD2
TGTGCCAGCAGCCGAAATCGGGAGACCCAGTTCTTC	CASSRNRETQFF	.	TRBJ2-1	TRBV11-2	.
TGTGCCAGCAGTTCTGGGGCAGCCGCTTACGAGCAGTACTTC	CASSSGAAAYEQYF	.	TRBJ2-7	TRBV6-5	.
TGTGCCAGTAGTACTCACGACAGGCTCCAGCCCCAGCATTTT	CASSTHDRLQPQHF	.	TRBJ1-5	TRBV19	.
TGTGCCAGCAGCTTAAGCCTAGGTCAGAGTGGGTTTTTT	CASSLSLGQSGFF	.	TRBJ1-4	TRBV7-2	.
TGTGCCACCAGTGACCAAGGACAGGGGGCGGACGAGCAGTACTTC	CATSDQGQGADEQYF	once	TRBJ2-7	TRBV24-1	TRBD1
TGTGCTAGTGGTTTGACAGGGGGCTACAATGAGCAGTTCTTC	CASGLTGGYNEQFF	.	TRBJ2-1	TRBV12-5	TRBD1
TGCGCCAGCAGCCAAGTTTCATCAGGAAAGCAGTTCTTC	CASSQVSSGKQFF	.	TRBJ2-1	TRBV4-1	.
TGTGCCACCCGCCCCTCTAACTCGGGGAACAATGAGCAGTTCTTC	CATRPSNSGNNEQFF	once	TRBJ2-1	TRBV19	.
TGCGCCAGCAGCCTGGGGTATACTAGCGGGAGAGTCCTCTACAATGAGCAGTTCTTC	CASSLGYTSGRVLYNEQFF	.	TRBJ2-1	TRBV5-1	TRBD2
TGTGCCAGCACGCCCGGGACTAGGGGGGAGACCCAGTACTTC	CASTPGTRGETQYF	.	TRBJ2-5	TRBV25-1	TRBD2
TGCGCCAGCAGCCGAGGGGACAGCGAGGGAGAGACCCAGTACTTC	CASSRGDSEGETQYF	.	TRBJ2-5	TRBV4-1	TRBD1
TGTGCCAGCAGTTTTGCTAGGCAGACCTACGAGCAGTACTTC	CASSFARQTYEQYF	.	TRBJ2-7	TRBV28	.
TGTACCAGCAGAGCGGACCGATCCTACGAGCAGTACTTC	CTSRADRSYEQYF	.	TRBJ2-7	TRBV2	.
TGCGCCAGCAGCCAGTTCTCTAGCGGGAGTGGCTACGAGCAGTACTTC	CASSQFSSGSGYEQYF	.	TRBJ2-7	TRBV4-1	TRBD2
TGTGCCAGCAGCAAGGGGCAGTATAATTCACCCCTCCACTTT	CASSKGQYNSPLHF	.	TRBJ1-6	TRBV21-1	.
TGTGCCAGCAGCTTAGGGGACAGTTCCTCTGGAAACACCATATATTTT	CASSLGDSSSGNTIYF	.	TRBJ1-3	TRBV7-9	TRBD1
TGTGCCAGCAAGAGAGGGGGTAAAGAGACCCAGTACTTC	CASKRGGKETQYF	.	TRBJ2-5	TRBV28	.
TGTGCCAGCAGCTCAGAGGGCGGGTTGCATGGCTACACCTTC	CASSSEGGLHGYTF	.	TRBJ1-2	TRBV5-4	.
TGTGCCAGCAGCCAACGACAGGGTTCTGAAAAACTGTTTTTT	CASSQRQGSEKLFF	.	TRBJ1-4	TRBV3-1/TRBV3-2	TRBD1
TGTGCCAGCTCACCTTCGACTAGCGGGCTCAATGAGCAGTTCTTC	CASSPSTSGLNEQFF	few	TRBJ2-1	TRBV18	TRBD2
TGTGCCAGCTCACCAGGGACTAGCGGGACCTACGAGCAGTACTTC	CASSPGTSGTYEQYF	few	TRBJ2-7	TRBV18	TRBD2
TGTGCCAGCAGTCTTACGGGGACAGGGGTTTACGAGCAGTACTTC	CASSLTGTGVYEQYF	.	TRBJ2-7	TRBV7-9	TRBD1
TGTGCCAGCAGCCTTATGACAGGAAACTATGGCTACACCTTC	CASSLMTGNYGYTF	.	TRBJ1-2	TRBV9	.